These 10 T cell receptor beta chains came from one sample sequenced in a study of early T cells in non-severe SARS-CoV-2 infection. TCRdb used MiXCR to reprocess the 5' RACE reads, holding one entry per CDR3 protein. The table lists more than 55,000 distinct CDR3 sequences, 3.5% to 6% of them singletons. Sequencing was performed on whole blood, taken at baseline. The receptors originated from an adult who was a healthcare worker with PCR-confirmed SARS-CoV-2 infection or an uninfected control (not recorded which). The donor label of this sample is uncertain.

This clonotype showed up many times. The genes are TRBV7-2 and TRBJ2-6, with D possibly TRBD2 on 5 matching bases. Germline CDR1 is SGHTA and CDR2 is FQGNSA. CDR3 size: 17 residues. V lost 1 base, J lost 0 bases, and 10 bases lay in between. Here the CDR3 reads CASSLVSGTSGANVLTF. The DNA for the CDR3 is TGTGCCAGCAGCTTAGTATCGGGAACCTCTGGGGCCAACGTCCTGACTTTC.

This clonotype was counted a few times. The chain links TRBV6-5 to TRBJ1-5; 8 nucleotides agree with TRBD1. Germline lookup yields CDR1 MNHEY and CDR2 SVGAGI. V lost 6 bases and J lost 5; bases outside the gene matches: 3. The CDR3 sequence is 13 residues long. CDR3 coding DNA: TGTGCCAGCAGCTTGACAGGGGATCAGCCCCAGCATTTT. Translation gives CASSLTGDQPQHF.

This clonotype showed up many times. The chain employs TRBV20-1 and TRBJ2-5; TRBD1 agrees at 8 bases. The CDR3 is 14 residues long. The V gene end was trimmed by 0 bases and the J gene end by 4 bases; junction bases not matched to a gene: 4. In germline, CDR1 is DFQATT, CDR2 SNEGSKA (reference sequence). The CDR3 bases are TGCAGTGCTAGAGATGGGACAGGCTCAGAGACCCAGTACTTC. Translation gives CSARDGTGSETQYF.

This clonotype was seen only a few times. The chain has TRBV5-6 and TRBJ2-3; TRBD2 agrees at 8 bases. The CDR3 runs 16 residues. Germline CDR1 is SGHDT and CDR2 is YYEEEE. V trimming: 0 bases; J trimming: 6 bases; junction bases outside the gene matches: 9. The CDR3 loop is CASSLELAAIPDTQYF. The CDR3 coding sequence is TGTGCCAGCAGCTTGGAACTAGCGGCGATCCCGGATACGCAGTATTTT.

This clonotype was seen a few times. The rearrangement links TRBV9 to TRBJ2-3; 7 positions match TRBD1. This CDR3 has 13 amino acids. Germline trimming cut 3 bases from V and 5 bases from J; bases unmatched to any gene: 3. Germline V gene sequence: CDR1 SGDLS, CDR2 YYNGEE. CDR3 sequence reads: CASSGYRGDTQYF. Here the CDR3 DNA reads TGTGCCAGCAGCGGATACAGGGGAGATACGCAGTATTTT.

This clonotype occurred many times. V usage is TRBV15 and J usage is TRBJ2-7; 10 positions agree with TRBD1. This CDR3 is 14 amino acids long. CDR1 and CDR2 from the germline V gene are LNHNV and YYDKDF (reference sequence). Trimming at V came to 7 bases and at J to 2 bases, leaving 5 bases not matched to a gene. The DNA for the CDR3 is TGTGCCACCAAATCCGGACAGGGGGCCTACGAGCAGTACTTC. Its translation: CATKSGQGAYEQYF.

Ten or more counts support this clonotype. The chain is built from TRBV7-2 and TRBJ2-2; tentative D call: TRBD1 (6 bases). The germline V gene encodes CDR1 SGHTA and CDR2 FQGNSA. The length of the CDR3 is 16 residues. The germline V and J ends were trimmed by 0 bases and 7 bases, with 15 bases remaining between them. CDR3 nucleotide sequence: TGTGCCAGCAGCTTAGCGGCAGGGGCGGCGAACGGGGAGCTGTTTTTT. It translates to CASSLAAGAANGELFF.

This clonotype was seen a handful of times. CDR3 nucleotides: TGCGCCAGCTTGTACAAGGGCACTGAAGCTTTCTTT. Protein sequence: CASLYKGTEAFF. The chain links TRBV10-2 to TRBJ1-1; D call uncertain. In germline, CDR1 is WSHSY, CDR2 SAAADI. V was cut by 8 bases and J by 4 bases, with 11 bases left in between. The CDR3 loop spans 12 amino acids.

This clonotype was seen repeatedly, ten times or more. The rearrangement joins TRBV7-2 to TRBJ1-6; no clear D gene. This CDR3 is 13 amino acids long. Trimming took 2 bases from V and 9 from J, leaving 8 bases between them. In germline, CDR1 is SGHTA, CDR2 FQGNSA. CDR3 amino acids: CASSLREFSPLHF. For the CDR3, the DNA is TGTGCCAGCAGCTTACGCGAATTTTCACCCCTCCACTTT. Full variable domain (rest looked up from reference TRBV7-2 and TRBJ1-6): GAGVSQSPSNKVTEKGKDVELRCDPISGHTALYWYRQSLGQGLEFLIYFQGNSAPDKSGLPSDRFSAERTGGSVSTLTIQRTQQEDSAVYLCASSLREFSPLHFGNGTRLTVT.

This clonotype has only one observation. This chain's CDR3 is CASSLEEGQKLFF. The CDR3 bases are TGTGCCAGCAGCTTAGAAGAGGGTCAAAAACTGTTTTTT. The J gene is TRBJ1-4, the V gene TRBV7-6; no definite D call. The V gene's germline CDR1 is SGHVS and CDR2 FNYEAQ. The CDR3 spans 13 residues. V was shortened by 1 base and J by 9 bases, with 9 bases between the two germline ends.